This TCR beta chain was documented in a study of radiotherapy plus CTLA-4 blockade in lung cancer. Broader study findings: Tumor-derived TCR clones expanded in blood after radiotherapy plus ipilimumab.

Concerning this clone: Its antigen is still unknown.

The V and J ends lost 7 bases and 3 bases respectively, with 18 bases between them. The CDR3 extends over 15 amino acids. Germline V gives CDR1 MNHEY, CDR2 SMNVEV (reference sequence). Profiling relied on immunoSEQ multiplex PCR, and the TCRdb table lists in-frame clones only, not all of them. This table has about 45,000 clones, 63% appearing once. The sequence was collected from a human donor with non-small cell lung cancer who had a partial response to radiotherapy plus ipilimumab. The chain links TRBV27 to TRBJ1-2, with a tentative D call TRBD1 (6 bases). The input for sequencing was peripheral blood, taken from a patient treated with radiotherapy plus ipilimumab. The CDR3 DNA is TGTGCCAGCAAGTCTGAGGGGGAGGGGTACTATGGCTACACCTTC. This translates into CASKSEGEGYYGYTF.